This TCR beta chain was captured by sequencing in a study of metastatic and nonmetastatic thyroid tumors. Study-level background: Patients with malignant and benign thyroid disease provided blood and tumor or nodule tissue, whose repertoires were compared. Overall study findings and caveats: Benign nodules reportedly had significantly lower TCR beta diversity than malignant thyroid tumors in blood and tumor.

This clone has a count of ten or more. Its cognate antigen is unknown. TCRdb ran MiXCR on the PCR reads. The repertoire consists of tens of thousands of clones, with roughly an eighth occurring once and the leading ten covering roughly 9.1%. The germline V gene encodes CDR1 MDHEN and CDR2 SYDVKM. V gave up 8 bases and J gave up 1 base, with 11 bases separating them. The CDR3 extends over 13 amino acids. There were no patients who had received any treatment before thyroid surgery. The chain joins TRBV28 to TRBJ1-1; unclear D gene. Sample: tumor tissue. The receptor was isolated from a female donor with papillary thyroid cancer or a benign thyroid nodule (not recorded which). Some clones in this sample may be carry-over from other donors' samples. Here the CDR3 DNA reads TGTGCCAGCGGGCGTCGGACGAACACTGAAGCTTTCTTT. Translation gives CASGRRTNTEAFF.